This TCR beta chain was documented in a study of T cells after yellow fever vaccination. Study results and limitations: The secondary response peaked faster, at day 5 versus 15, but was weaker. After the booster, approximately 96% of CD4 and more than 85% of CD8 primary-response clones were re-detected. The bulk population could contribute abundant contaminating clonotypes to FACS-sorted repertoires.

MiXCR, applied by TCRdb to the 5' RACE reads, yields one record per CDR3 protein. Seen here are about 320,000 distinct CDR3 sequences, around 4.5% observed once, and the top ten hold around 19%. V lost 1 base, J lost 10 bases, and 11 bases lay in between. This CDR3 has 14 residues. The V gene's germline CDR1 is MDHEN and CDR2 SYDVKM. This clonotype has at least ten counts. What it binds is unknown. The material sequenced was PBMCs, taken 15 days after the yellow fever booster vaccination. The V call is TRBV28, the J call TRBJ1-6; the D gene is possibly TRBD1 (5 bases). The source of this sequence is a young man who received the YFV17D yellow fever vaccine. CDR3 sequence (DNA): TGTGCCAGCAGTTTATCAGGGCGCGGATCACCCCTCCACTTT. It codes for CASSLSGRGSPLHF.